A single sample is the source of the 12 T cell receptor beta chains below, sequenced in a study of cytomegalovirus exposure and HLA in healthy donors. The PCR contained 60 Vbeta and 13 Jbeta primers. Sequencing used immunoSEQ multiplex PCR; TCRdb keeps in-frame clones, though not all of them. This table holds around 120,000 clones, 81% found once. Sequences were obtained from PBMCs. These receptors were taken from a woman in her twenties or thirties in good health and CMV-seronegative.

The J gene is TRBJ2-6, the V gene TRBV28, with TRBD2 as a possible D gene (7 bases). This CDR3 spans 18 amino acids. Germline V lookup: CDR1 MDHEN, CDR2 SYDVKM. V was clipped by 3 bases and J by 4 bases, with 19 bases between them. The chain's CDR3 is CASSLFLRGGKGANVLTF. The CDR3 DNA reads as TGTGCCAGCAGTTTGTTCTTAAGGGGGGGGAAGGGGGCCAACGTCCTGACTTTC. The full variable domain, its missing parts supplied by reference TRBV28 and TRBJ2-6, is DVKVTQSSRYLVKRTGEKVFLECVQDMDHENMFWYRQDPGLGLRLIYFSYDVKMKEKGDIPEGYSVSREKKERFSLILESASTNQTSMYLCASSLFLRGGKGANVLTFGAGSRLTVL.

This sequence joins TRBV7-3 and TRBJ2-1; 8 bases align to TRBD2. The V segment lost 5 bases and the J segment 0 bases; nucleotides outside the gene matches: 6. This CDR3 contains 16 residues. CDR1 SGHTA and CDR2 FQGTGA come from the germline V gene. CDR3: CASSLGSGSSYNEQFF. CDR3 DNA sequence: TGTGCCAGCAGCCTGGGAAGCGGGAGCTCCTACAATGAGCAGTTCTTC.

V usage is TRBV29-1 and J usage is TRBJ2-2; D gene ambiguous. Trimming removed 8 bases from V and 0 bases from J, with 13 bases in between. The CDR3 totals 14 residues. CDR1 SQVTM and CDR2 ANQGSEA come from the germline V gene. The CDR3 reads CSTTLGSNTGELFF. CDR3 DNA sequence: TGCAGCACGACCCTCGGGTCGAACACCGGGGAGCTGTTTTTT.

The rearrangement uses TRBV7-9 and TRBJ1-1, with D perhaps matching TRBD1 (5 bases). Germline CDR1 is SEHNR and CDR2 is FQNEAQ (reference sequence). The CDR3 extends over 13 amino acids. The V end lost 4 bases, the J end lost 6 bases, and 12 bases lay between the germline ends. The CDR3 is CASSYAGFAEAFF. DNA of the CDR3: TGTGCCAGCAGCTACGCAGGGTTCGCTGAAGCTTTCTTT.

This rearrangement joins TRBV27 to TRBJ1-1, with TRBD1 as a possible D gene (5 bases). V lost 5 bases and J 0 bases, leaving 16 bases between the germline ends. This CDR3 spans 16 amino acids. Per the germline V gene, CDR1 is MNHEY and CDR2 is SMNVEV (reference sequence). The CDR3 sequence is CASSPPGFRVNTEAFF. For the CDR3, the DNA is TGTGCCAGCAGTCCTCCAGGGTTTAGGGTGAACACTGAAGCTTTCTTT.

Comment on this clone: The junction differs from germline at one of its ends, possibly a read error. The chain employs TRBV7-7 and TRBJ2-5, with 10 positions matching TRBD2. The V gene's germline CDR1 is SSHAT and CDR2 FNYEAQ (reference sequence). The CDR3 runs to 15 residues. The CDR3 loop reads CASTQSLAGVETQYF. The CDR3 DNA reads TGTGCTAGCACCCAATCTCTAGCGGGAGTGGAGACCCAGTACTTC.

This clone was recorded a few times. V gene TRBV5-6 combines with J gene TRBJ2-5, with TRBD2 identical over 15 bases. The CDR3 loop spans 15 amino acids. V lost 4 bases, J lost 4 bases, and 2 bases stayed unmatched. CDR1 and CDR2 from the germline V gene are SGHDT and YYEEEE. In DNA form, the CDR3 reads TGTGCCAGCAGCGGACTAGCGGGAGGGCGAGAGACCCAGTACTTC. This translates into CASSGLAGGRETQYF.

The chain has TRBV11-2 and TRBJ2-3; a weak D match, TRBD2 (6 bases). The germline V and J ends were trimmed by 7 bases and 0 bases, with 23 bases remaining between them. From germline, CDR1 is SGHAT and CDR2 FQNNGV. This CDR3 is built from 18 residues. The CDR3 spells CASNGGFEVALSTDTQYF. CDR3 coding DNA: TGTGCCAGCAATGGGGGGTTTGAGGTCGCCTTAAGCACAGATACGCAGTATTTT.

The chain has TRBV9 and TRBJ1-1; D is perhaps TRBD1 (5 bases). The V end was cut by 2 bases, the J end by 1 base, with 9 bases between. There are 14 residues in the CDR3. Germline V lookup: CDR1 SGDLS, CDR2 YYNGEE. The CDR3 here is CASSVATGNTEAFF. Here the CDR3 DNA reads TGTGCCAGCAGCGTTGCAACAGGGAACACTGAAGCTTTCTTT.

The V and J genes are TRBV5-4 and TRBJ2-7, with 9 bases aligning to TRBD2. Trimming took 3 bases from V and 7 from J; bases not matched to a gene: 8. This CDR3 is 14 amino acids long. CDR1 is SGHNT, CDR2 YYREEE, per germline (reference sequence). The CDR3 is CASSSIAGASEQYF. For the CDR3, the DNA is TGTGCCAGCAGCTCTATAGCGGGAGCGTCAGAGCAGTACTTC. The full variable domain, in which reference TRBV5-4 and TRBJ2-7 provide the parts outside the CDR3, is ETGVTQSPTHLIKTRGQQVTLRCSSQSGHNTVSWYQQALGQGPQFIFQYYREEENGRGNFPPRFSGLQFPNYSSELNVNALELDDSALYLCASSSIAGASEQYFGPGTRLTVT.

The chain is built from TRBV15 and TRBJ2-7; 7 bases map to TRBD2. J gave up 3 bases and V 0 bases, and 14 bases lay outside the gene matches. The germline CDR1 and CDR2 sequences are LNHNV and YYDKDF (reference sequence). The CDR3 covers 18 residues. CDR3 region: CATSRDRGRGVVDYEQYF. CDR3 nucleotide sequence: TGTGCCACCAGCAGAGATCGAGGCCGGGGGGTAGTTGACTACGAGCAGTACTTC.

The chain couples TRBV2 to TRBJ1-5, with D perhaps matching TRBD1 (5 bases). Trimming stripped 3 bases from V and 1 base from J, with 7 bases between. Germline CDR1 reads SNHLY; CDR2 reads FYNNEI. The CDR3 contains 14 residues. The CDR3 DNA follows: TGTGCCAGCAGTGACAGGGCCAGCAATCAGCCCCAGCATTTT. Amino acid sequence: CASSDRASNQPQHF.